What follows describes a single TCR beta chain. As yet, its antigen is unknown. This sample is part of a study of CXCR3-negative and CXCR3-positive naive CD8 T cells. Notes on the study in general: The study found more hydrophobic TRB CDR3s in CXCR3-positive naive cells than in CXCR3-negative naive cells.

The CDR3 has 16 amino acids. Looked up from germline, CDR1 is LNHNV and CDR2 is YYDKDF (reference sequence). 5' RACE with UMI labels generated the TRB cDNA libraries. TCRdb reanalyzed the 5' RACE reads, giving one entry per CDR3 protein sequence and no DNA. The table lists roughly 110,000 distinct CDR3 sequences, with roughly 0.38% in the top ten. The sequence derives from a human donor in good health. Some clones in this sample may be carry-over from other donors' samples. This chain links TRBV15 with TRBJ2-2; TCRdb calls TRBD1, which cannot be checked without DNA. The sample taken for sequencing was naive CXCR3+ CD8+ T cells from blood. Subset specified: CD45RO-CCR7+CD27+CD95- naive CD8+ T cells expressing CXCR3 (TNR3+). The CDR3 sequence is CATSRERGAATGELFF.